A selection of T cell receptor beta chains follows, all from one sample in a study of cytomegalovirus exposure and HLA in healthy donors. This table comes from immunoSEQ multiplex PCR, and its TCRdb copy is limited to in-frame clones, with some not included. Counted here are about 150,000 clones, 70% to 80% occurring once; the ten biggest clones make up 3% to 4%. The sample comprised PBMCs. The receptors were gathered from a woman aged 40 to 49 in good health and CMV-seronegative. Each CDR3 is given with its conserved first and last residue. Fields, in order: J gene, D gene, clone size, V gene, CDR3 DNA, CDR3 protein. D genes are given only for firm matches. Only part of the rows carry a size: once, few, many, or a class if the clone is expanded.

j_call: TRBJ2-1
d_call: .
clone_size: .
v_call: TRBV6-5
cdr3_nt: TGTGCCAGCAGGAGACAGGCCGACAATGAGCAGTTCTTC
cdr3_aa: CASRRQADNEQFF

j_call: TRBJ2-3
d_call: TRBD1
clone_size: .
v_call: TRBV5-6
cdr3_nt: TGTGCCAGCAGCTTCTGGACAGGCTCCACAGATACGCAGTATTTT
cdr3_aa: CASSFWTGSTDTQYF

j_call: TRBJ2-2
d_call: .
clone_size: few
v_call: TRBV11-2
cdr3_nt: TGTGCCAGCAGCTTACTGGTGCAGGGGCCCGGGGAGCTGTTTTTT
cdr3_aa: CASSLLVQGPGELFF

j_call: TRBJ2-3
d_call: TRBD2
clone_size: .
v_call: TRBV28
cdr3_nt: TGTGCCAGCAGGCCCACACTAGCGGGGACAGATACGCAGTATTTT
cdr3_aa: CASRPTLAGTDTQYF

j_call: TRBJ2-1
d_call: .
clone_size: .
v_call: TRBV2
cdr3_nt: TGTGCCAGGGGGGGATCCTACAATGAGCAGTTCTTC
cdr3_aa: CARGGSYNEQFF

j_call: TRBJ2-3
d_call: .
clone_size: .
v_call: TRBV11-3
cdr3_nt: TGTGCCAGCAGCTTAGGCGGTGGGGGCCCCCCAGATACGCAGTATTTT
cdr3_aa: CASSLGGGGPPDTQYF

j_call: TRBJ2-1
d_call: .
clone_size: .
v_call: TRBV11-2
cdr3_nt: TGTGCCAGCAGCCTCTCCAATGAGCAGTTCTTC
cdr3_aa: CASSLSNEQFF

j_call: TRBJ2-3
d_call: .
clone_size: .
v_call: TRBV4-1
cdr3_nt: TGCGCCAGCAGCCCCTCCCCGCGGGGCGGCACAGATACGCAGTATTTT
cdr3_aa: CASSPSPRGGTDTQYF

j_call: TRBJ2-3
d_call: TRBD1
clone_size: .
v_call: TRBV19
cdr3_nt: TGTGCCAGTAGTAGAATTAACAGGGGCGACGCAGATACGCAGTATTTT
cdr3_aa: CASSRINRGDADTQYF

j_call: TRBJ1-1
d_call: .
clone_size: .
v_call: TRBV19
cdr3_nt: TGTGCCAGTAGTATAGATAATGGCGAGGGAAGGAAAGCTTTCTTT
cdr3_aa: CASSIDNGEGRKAFF

j_call: TRBJ2-7
d_call: TRBD2
clone_size: .
v_call: TRBV2
cdr3_nt: TGTGCCAGCAGATCGTCTAGCGGGGGGAGCTACGAGCAGTACTTC
cdr3_aa: CASRSSSGGSYEQYF

j_call: TRBJ1-1
d_call: .
clone_size: .
v_call: TRBV7-9
cdr3_nt: TGTGCCAGCAGCCCGGGCGACAGGTCCGAAGCTTTCTTT
cdr3_aa: CASSPGDRSEAFF

j_call: TRBJ2-5
d_call: TRBD2
clone_size: .
v_call: TRBV7-6
cdr3_nt: TGTGCCAGCAGCCCCACCGGGACTAGCGGGGACTCCCAGTACTTC
cdr3_aa: CASSPTGTSGDSQYF

j_call: TRBJ1-3
d_call: .
clone_size: .
v_call: TRBV6-5
cdr3_nt: TGTGCCAGCAGTTACCAGGGTGAGGCTGGAAACACCATATATTTT
cdr3_aa: CASSYQGEAGNTIYF

j_call: TRBJ2-7
d_call: .
clone_size: few
v_call: TRBV6-6
cdr3_nt: TGTGCCAGCAGTTACGGACCCCAGGGGCAGTACTTC
cdr3_aa: CASSYGPQGQYF

j_call: TRBJ1-3
d_call: TRBD1
clone_size: .
v_call: TRBV23-1
cdr3_nt: TGCGCCAGCAGTCAAATGGACAGGGGGCCGGACACCATATATTTT
cdr3_aa: CASSQMDRGPDTIYF

j_call: TRBJ2-2
d_call: TRBD1
clone_size: .
v_call: TRBV4-1
cdr3_nt: TGCGCCAGCAGCCACCAGGGGACAGACACCGGGGAGCTGTTTTTT
cdr3_aa: CASSHQGTDTGELFF

j_call: TRBJ1-3
d_call: .
clone_size: few
v_call: TRBV5-1
cdr3_nt: TGCGCCAGCAGCTTGGACGGAGCTGGAAACACCATATATTTT
cdr3_aa: CASSLDGAGNTIYF

j_call: TRBJ1-2
d_call: .
clone_size: .
v_call: TRBV5-1
cdr3_nt: TGCGCCAGCAAATATGGGTCCGAGGGCCACTATGGCTACACCTTC
cdr3_aa: CASKYGSEGHYGYTF

j_call: TRBJ1-1
d_call: .
clone_size: .
v_call: TRBV7-9
cdr3_nt: TGTGCCAGCAGCTTCGAAGGGACAAACACTGAAGCTTTCTTT
cdr3_aa: CASSFEGTNTEAFF

j_call: TRBJ2-1
d_call: .
clone_size: .
v_call: TRBV29-1
cdr3_nt: TGCAGCGTCCCGAGGGGGGGCCATGAGCAGTTCTTC
cdr3_aa: CSVPRGGHEQFF

j_call: TRBJ2-5
d_call: TRBD2
clone_size: .
v_call: TRBV2
cdr3_nt: TGTGCCAGCAGTGATGGGGCGGGAGTGCGTCAAGAGACCCAGTACTTC
cdr3_aa: CASSDGAGVRQETQYF

j_call: TRBJ1-5
d_call: .
clone_size: few
v_call: TRBV6-1
cdr3_nt: TGTGCCAGCAGTGAACTTAGGGGAAGCAATCAGCCCCAGCATTTT
cdr3_aa: CASSELRGSNQPQHF

j_call: TRBJ1-6
d_call: .
clone_size: once
v_call: TRBV25-1
cdr3_nt: TGTGCCAGCACACAGGGTGGGAATAATTCACCCCTCCACTTT
cdr3_aa: CASTQGGNNSPLHF

j_call: TRBJ2-3
d_call: TRBD1
clone_size: .
v_call: TRBV6-4
cdr3_nt: TGTGCCAGCAGTGACTGGAACAGGGGTGGATTCCATACGCAGTATTTT
cdr3_aa: CASSDWNRGGFHTQYF

j_call: TRBJ1-5
d_call: TRBD1
clone_size: .
v_call: TRBV6-6
cdr3_nt: TGTGCCAGCAGTAGGGACAGGGGCGGAGATCAGCCCCAGCATTTT
cdr3_aa: CASSRDRGGDQPQHF

j_call: TRBJ1-1
d_call: TRBD1
clone_size: .
v_call: TRBV6-1
cdr3_nt: TGTGCCAGCAGTGGCCGGACAGGGGTGGTTGGGAACACTGAAGCTTTCTTT
cdr3_aa: CASSGRTGVVGNTEAFF

j_call: TRBJ2-3
d_call: TRBD2
clone_size: .
v_call: TRBV2
cdr3_nt: TGTGCCACCTCAATAGGGAGGGGCGGAGATACGCAGTATTTT
cdr3_aa: CATSIGRGGDTQYF

j_call: TRBJ1-3
d_call: .
clone_size: .
v_call: TRBV28
cdr3_nt: TGTGCCAGCAGTTTGGCCGGGAGCTCTGGAAACACCATATATTTT
cdr3_aa: CASSLAGSSGNTIYF

j_call: TRBJ2-7
d_call: TRBD1
clone_size: .
v_call: TRBV7-9
cdr3_nt: TGTGCCAGCAGCTTAGGGACAGGGGGCCTCTACGAGCAGTACTTC
cdr3_aa: CASSLGTGGLYEQYF

j_call: TRBJ2-1
d_call: TRBD2
clone_size: .
v_call: TRBV4-2
cdr3_nt: TGTGCCAGCAGCGATGGACTAGACTCCAACAATGAGCAGTTCTTC
cdr3_aa: CASSDGLDSNNEQFF

j_call: TRBJ2-6
d_call: TRBD1
clone_size: .
v_call: TRBV30
cdr3_nt: TGTGCCTGGGGCGGGACAGGGGGCTCCGGGGCCAACGTCCTGACTTTC
cdr3_aa: CAWGGTGGSGANVLTF

j_call: TRBJ1-1
d_call: .
clone_size: .
v_call: TRBV7-6
cdr3_nt: TGTGCCAGCAGCCCACTAATATTGACCGAAAGGAAAGCTTTCTTT
cdr3_aa: CASSPLILTERKAFF

j_call: TRBJ2-1
d_call: TRBD2
clone_size: once
v_call: TRBV19
cdr3_nt: TGTGCCAGTAGTGTAGCGCATGGGACTAGCGTTGGGGTTGAGAGTGAGCAGTTCTTC
cdr3_aa: CASSVAHGTSVGVESEQFF

j_call: TRBJ2-3
d_call: TRBD2
clone_size: .
v_call: TRBV5-1
cdr3_nt: TGCGCCAGCAGCCCCTGGCCGCTAGCGGGGACCACCCATACGCAGTATTTT
cdr3_aa: CASSPWPLAGTTHTQYF

j_call: TRBJ2-7
d_call: .
clone_size: .
v_call: TRBV5-1
cdr3_nt: TGCGCCAGCAGCTTGGCCGGAGGGGACCTCAACTACGAGCAGTACTTC
cdr3_aa: CASSLAGGDLNYEQYF

j_call: TRBJ1-2
d_call: TRBD1
clone_size: once
v_call: TRBV6-1
cdr3_nt: TGTGCCAGCACACAGACAGGGGGCAAGGATGGCTACACCTTC
cdr3_aa: CASTQTGGKDGYTF

j_call: TRBJ2-7
d_call: .
clone_size: .
v_call: TRBV28
cdr3_nt: TGTGCCAGCAGTTTAGCGCAAGGGGTTTACGAGCAGTACTTC
cdr3_aa: CASSLAQGVYEQYF

j_call: TRBJ1-5
d_call: TRBD1
clone_size: .
v_call: TRBV19
cdr3_nt: TGTGCCAGTAGTAGGACAGGTGGTTATGGCAATCAGCCCCAGCATTTT
cdr3_aa: CASSRTGGYGNQPQHF

j_call: TRBJ2-1
d_call: TRBD1
clone_size: few
v_call: TRBV5-1
cdr3_nt: TGCGCCAGCAGCTTTTCATCGGACAGGATCTATGAGCAGTTCTTC
cdr3_aa: CASSFSSDRIYEQFF

j_call: TRBJ1-2
d_call: .
clone_size: .
v_call: TRBV27
cdr3_nt: TGTGCCAGCAGTACGACGGGAGATGGCTACACCTTC
cdr3_aa: CASSTTGDGYTF

j_call: TRBJ2-5
d_call: TRBD1
clone_size: .
v_call: TRBV6-5
cdr3_nt: TGTGCCAGCAGCCCGACAGGGGGGCAAGAGACCCAGTACTTC
cdr3_aa: CASSPTGGQETQYF

j_call: TRBJ2-2
d_call: .
clone_size: .
v_call: TRBV7-2
cdr3_nt: TGTGCCAGCAGATGGGGACCGACTAGCGGGGAGCTGTTTTTT
cdr3_aa: CASRWGPTSGELFF

j_call: TRBJ1-1
d_call: .
clone_size: .
v_call: TRBV5-1
cdr3_nt: TGCGCCAGCAGCTCCGGTGGGAGGGAGGCGGCTTTCTTT
cdr3_aa: CASSSGGREAAFF

j_call: TRBJ2-1
d_call: TRBD2
clone_size: .
v_call: TRBV5-1
cdr3_nt: TGCGCCAGCAGTCTAGCGGGGACCCAAGCCACCTACAATGAGCAGTTCTTC
cdr3_aa: CASSLAGTQATYNEQFF

j_call: TRBJ1-1
d_call: .
clone_size: .
v_call: TRBV7-9
cdr3_nt: TGTGCCAGCAGCCTCGGGGGGGGGAACACTGAAGCTTTCTTT
cdr3_aa: CASSLGGGNTEAFF

j_call: TRBJ2-7
d_call: .
clone_size: .
v_call: TRBV5-1
cdr3_nt: TGCGCCAGCAGCTTGTCAGCGAGTTACGAGCAGTACTTC
cdr3_aa: CASSLSASYEQYF

j_call: TRBJ2-1
d_call: .
clone_size: .
v_call: TRBV5-1
cdr3_nt: TGCGCCAGCAGCTTGTGGCTAGCCCGTTTTTCCTACAATGAGCAGTTCTTC
cdr3_aa: CASSLWLARFSYNEQFF

j_call: TRBJ1-5
d_call: .
clone_size: .
v_call: TRBV21-1
cdr3_nt: TGTGCCAGCAGCAAAGGGGACGGGACTAGGCCCCAGCATTTT
cdr3_aa: CASSKGDGTRPQHF

j_call: TRBJ2-6
d_call: TRBD2
clone_size: .
v_call: TRBV13
cdr3_nt: TGTGCCAGCAGCCCCGGGACTAGCGGGTACAGCTCTGGGGCCAACGTCCTGACTTTC
cdr3_aa: CASSPGTSGYSSGANVLTF

j_call: TRBJ1-2
d_call: .
clone_size: few
v_call: TRBV10-3
cdr3_nt: TGTGCCATCAGTGAGTCGGGGAGTGGTGGCTACACCTTC
cdr3_aa: CAISESGSGGYTF

j_call: TRBJ2-1
d_call: TRBD2
clone_size: .
v_call: TRBV11-3
cdr3_nt: TGTGCCAGCAGCTTAGAAGCGGGGGGACCCTACAATGAGCAGTTCTTC
cdr3_aa: CASSLEAGGPYNEQFF

j_call: TRBJ1-2
d_call: TRBD1
clone_size: .
v_call: TRBV10-3
cdr3_nt: TGTGCCATCAGGGGACAGGGGGTCCGTTATGGCTACACCTTC
cdr3_aa: CAIRGQGVRYGYTF

j_call: TRBJ2-5
d_call: .
clone_size: .
v_call: TRBV5-1
cdr3_nt: TGCGCCAGCAGGGTTACAGGGCCCCCTCGGGAGACCCAGTACTTC
cdr3_aa: CASRVTGPPRETQYF

j_call: TRBJ1-2
d_call: TRBD1
clone_size: .
v_call: TRBV7-9
cdr3_nt: TGTGCCAGCAGCCACCTGACAGGGGAGGGTGGCTACACCTTC
cdr3_aa: CASSHLTGEGGYTF

j_call: TRBJ2-7
d_call: .
clone_size: once
v_call: TRBV6-5
cdr3_nt: TGCGCCAGCAGTTCTGAGGTCACGGGCGAGCAGTACTTC
cdr3_aa: CASSSEVTGEQYF

j_call: TRBJ2-1
d_call: TRBD2
clone_size: .
v_call: TRBV30
cdr3_nt: TGTGCCTGGGGTCAGCCGGGACTACCCTACAATGAGCAGTTCTTC
cdr3_aa: CAWGQPGLPYNEQFF